This T cell receptor (beta chain) derives from a study of blood T cell repertoires in COVID-19. The overall study: There were acute and convalescent COVID-19 samples, and they came from the United States, Italy and Spain. T cells, B-cell-depleted T cells, or PBMCs supplied cDNA or gDNA.

In the authors' workflow: Quantification of nucleated cells was approximated via reference gene primer amplification. The repertoire was sequenced with immunoSEQ multiplex PCR; TCRdb's copy has only in-frame clones and lacks some. Clone size and V and J calls were adopted from that table, with D and trimming inferred from the DNA. The sample lists about 230,000 clones; around 83% were seen once. This CDR3 has 12 residues. The ends were cut back, 0 bases at V and 5 bases at J, with 4 bases in the middle. Germline V gene data show CDR1 as LNHNV and CDR2 as YYDKDF (reference sequence). The TCR was taken from a woman aged 45-65 years with acute or convalescent COVID-19. Sequencing was performed on peripheral blood. This chain uses TRBV15 with TRBJ1-2; no firm D call. The CDR3 DNA reads as TGTGCCACCAGCAGAGACAGGTATGGCTACACCTTC. Translating it yields CATSRDRYGYTF.